This record concerns one TCR beta chain sequence. Its matching antigen is unknown. Individual cDNA molecules were tagged with unique molecular identifiers, the study reported. TCRdb processed the 5' RACE reads anew with MiXCR; each CDR3 protein has one entry. The sample has about 64,000 distinct CDR3 sequences, roughly 12% seen once. This sample is drawn from a study of early T cells in non-severe SARS-CoV-2 infection. Study information: Unsorted whole-blood RNA was sequenced in bulk, leaving chains unpaired.

The study, taken as a whole, reports: Matches to VDJdb favored anti-spike CD8 responses and missed private and CD4 specificities.

V shed 0 bases and J shed 4 bases, with 12 bases lying between them. This CDR3 spans 15 amino acids. Looked up from germline, CDR1 is LGHNA and CDR2 is YNFKEQ. This receptor was taken from an adult who was a healthcare worker with PCR-confirmed SARS-CoV-2 infection or an uninfected control (not recorded which). The V and J genes are TRBV4-2 and TRBJ1-2; D ambiguous. The sequences come from whole blood, collected at baseline. The CDR3 spells CASSQESRRSYGYTF. DNA of the CDR3: TGTGCCAGCAGCCAAGAGTCCCGTCGGAGCTATGGCTACACCTTC.